The rows below give T cell receptor beta chains drawn from one sample of a study of T cell responses to AZD1222 COVID-19 vaccine. Data came from immunoSEQ multiplex PCR; TCRdb stores just in-frame clones and leaves some out. The sample lists over 120,000 clones, 88% occurring once. This specimen was peripheral blood, taken 28 days after the second dose of the MenACWY control vaccine. These TCRs come from an adult who received the MenACWY meningococcal vaccine as a control. The CDR3 runs from the conserved cysteine through the conserved F or W. Each record gives: CDR3 DNA, CDR3 protein, D gene, J gene, clone size, V gene. The D gene is left open where the match is weak. The size of a clone is reported for some rows only, either as once, few or many, or as a class for expanded clones.

TGTGCCAGCAGCCCGGGACAGGGTCATAACTATGGCTACACCTTC	CASSPGQGHNYGYTF	TRBD1	TRBJ1-2	once	TRBV7-9
TGTGCCAGCAGCTTAGTCGGACAGGGGGATGGCTATGGCTACACCTTC	CASSLVGQGDGYGYTF	TRBD1	TRBJ1-2	-	TRBV11-2
TGTGCCAGCAGCCCCCAGACAGAACTTAATGAAAAACTGTTTTTT	CASSPQTELNEKLFF	-	TRBJ1-4	-	TRBV7-8
TGTGCCAGCAGCGCGCCGCGCCCGGGCTCCTATAATTCACCCCTCCACTTT	CASSAPRPGSYNSPLHF	-	TRBJ1-6	-	TRBV9
TGCGCCAGCAGCAACCGGGGGGCGGGCACTGAAGCTTTCTTT	CASSNRGAGTEAFF	-	TRBJ1-1	-	TRBV5-1
TGTGCCAGTACCCCCGTAGGAGGGAGGCCACTCTACAATGAGCAGTTCTTC	CASTPVGGRPLYNEQFF	-	TRBJ2-1	-	TRBV19
TGTGCCAGTAAGGGAGCGGGAGGATGGGCCAACTATGGCTACACCTTC	CASKGAGGWANYGYTF	-	TRBJ1-2	-	TRBV19
TGTGCCAGCAGCCAGTTTATTAGCTACACCTTC	CASSQFISYTF	-	TRBJ1-2	-	TRBV3-1/TRBV3-2
TGCGCCAGCGGGGGGGGCCGGCTCACAGATACGCAGTATTTT	CASGGGRLTDTQYF	-	TRBJ2-3	-	TRBV5-1
TGTGCCAGCAGCTCTCGCCGGCAGGGCCCTGGAAACACCATATATTTT	CASSSRRQGPGNTIYF	-	TRBJ1-3	-	TRBV7-9
TGTGCCTCATCAGGGGGACCGTTATACAATGAGCAGTTCTTC	CASSGGPLYNEQFF	TRBD1	TRBJ2-1	-	TRBV19
TGTGCCAGCAGGACACAGAGCTCCTATAATTCACCCCTCCACTTT	CASRTQSSYNSPLHF	-	TRBJ1-6	-	TRBV6-5
TGCGCCAGCAGCCTCGGACTAGCGGGGGTAGATACGCAGTATTTT	CASSLGLAGVDTQYF	TRBD2	TRBJ2-3	-	TRBV4-3
TGTGCCTCGCTGGTTTGGAGCTCTGGAAACACCATATATTTT	CASLVWSSGNTIYF	-	TRBJ1-3	few	TRBV19
TGTGCCAGCTCACCGTGGGCTTCGGACGAGCAGTACTTC	CASSPWASDEQYF	-	TRBJ2-7	-	TRBV18
TGTGCCAGCAGCGCAGGACCTTTGAACACTGAAGCTTTCTTT	CASSAGPLNTEAFF	-	TRBJ1-1	-	TRBV9
TGTGCCAGCAGCTTAGGACTAGCGGGAGCTGAGCAGTACTTC	CASSLGLAGAEQYF	TRBD2	TRBJ2-7	-	TRBV7-6
TGTGCCAGCAGCCCGAGAGAAGGGGGGGAAGGCTCCTACGAGCAGTACTTC	CASSPREGGEGSYEQYF	-	TRBJ2-7	-	TRBV9
TGCACCAGCAGCCAAGACGACCCAAGAGGGGGGAGGGCCAACACCGGGGAGCTGTTTTTT	CTSSQDDPRGGRANTGELFF	-	TRBJ2-2	-	TRBV1
TGTGCCAGCAGCTTAGGGCTTGGGACAGGGGGAACCTACGAGCAGTACTTC	CASSLGLGTGGTYEQYF	TRBD1	TRBJ2-7	-	TRBV11-3
TGTGCCAGCAGCTTAGGCGGGATCTCTGGAAACACCATATATTTT	CASSLGGISGNTIYF	-	TRBJ1-3	few	TRBV11-3
TGTGCTAGTGGTTACGGGGACAATCAGCCCCAGCATTTT	CASGYGDNQPQHF	-	TRBJ1-5	-	TRBV12-5
TGTGCCAGCTGCTTTCAGGATTCACCCCTCCACTTT	CASCFQDSPLHF	-	TRBJ1-6	-	TRBV12-3/TRBV12-4
TGTGCCAGCAGCTTAGAGTTGTTTACACCGCAAGCTTTCTTT	CASSLELFTPQAFF	-	TRBJ1-1	-	TRBV11-2
TGTGCCTGGAGGCCCGGACAGTCCAGTCATGAAAAACTGTTTTTT	CAWRPGQSSHEKLFF	-	TRBJ1-4	-	TRBV30
TGTGCCGCGGGAACAGGGGAGTCCGCAGATACGCAGTATTTT	CAAGTGESADTQYF	-	TRBJ2-3	-	TRBV24-1
TGCGCCAGCAGCCAGGGAACCGGGACAGGGGGCCTCACCCTCCACTTT	CASSQGTGTGGLTLHF	TRBD1	TRBJ1-6	-	TRBV4-1
TGTGCCAGCACCCTGGGGGGAGCCTATGGCTACACCTTC	CASTLGGAYGYTF	-	TRBJ1-2	-	TRBV5-6
TGTGCCTGGAGTGTATTGGGGAAGGTAGACTATGGCTACACCTTC	CAWSVLGKVDYGYTF	-	TRBJ1-2	once	TRBV30
TGTGCCAGCAGTTCGGTACGGGTTCAGCCCCAGCATTTT	CASSSVRVQPQHF	-	TRBJ1-5	-	TRBV28
TGTGCCAGCAGCTTGGGAGGGTCTTCGTACACAGATACGCAGTATTTT	CASSLGGSSYTDTQYF	-	TRBJ2-3	-	TRBV5-4
TGTGCCAGCAGTGAGGTGGCGGGGGGGTTGGATGAGCAGTTCTTC	CASSEVAGGLDEQFF	TRBD2	TRBJ2-1	-	TRBV6-1
TGTGCCAGCAGTTACCGAGCGGGGGGCACAGATACGCAGTATTTT	CASSYRAGGTDTQYF	TRBD2	TRBJ2-3	-	TRBV6-5
TGCGCCAGCAGCTTCTCCGGGGGGTCGGGGGAGCAGTACTTC	CASSFSGGSGEQYF	TRBD2	TRBJ2-7	-	TRBV5-1
TGTGCCACAAAGGACGGGACAACCTATGGCTACACCTTC	CATKDGTTYGYTF	-	TRBJ1-2	-	TRBV5-4
TGTGCCAGCAGCCCCCGCGGGGAAAAACTGTTTTTT	CASSPRGEKLFF	-	TRBJ1-4	-	TRBV3-1/TRBV3-2
TGTGCCAGCAGCCAACAGGGAAACACTGAAGCTTTCTTT	CASSQQGNTEAFF	-	TRBJ1-1	-	TRBV14
TGTGCCAGCAGTTTAGGGCTAGCGGCGAACACCGGGGAGCTGTTTTTT	CASSLGLAANTGELFF	TRBD2	TRBJ2-2	once	TRBV28
TGCAGTGCCGGCGGGCGAAATGAGCAGTTCTTC	CSAGGRNEQFF	-	TRBJ2-1	-	TRBV20-1
TGTGCCAGCAGTAAAGACAGGAGCTCCTACAATGAGCAGTTCTTC	CASSKDRSSYNEQFF	-	TRBJ2-1	-	TRBV2
TGTGCCAGCAGTTACGGAAGTGGCCGTTCGCAGTATTTT	CASSYGSGRSQYF	-	TRBJ2-3	-	TRBV6-2/TRBV6-3
TGTGCCAGCAGTCCCTTGAGGGCCGTCAATGAGCAGTTCTTC	CASSPLRAVNEQFF	-	TRBJ2-1	-	TRBV6-5
TGCGCCAGCAGCCAAGAGTCTGAAGCTTTCTTT	CASSQESEAFF	-	TRBJ1-1	-	TRBV4-1
TGTGCCAGCAGTATAACAGGGCTCACTGAAGCTTTCTTT	CASSITGLTEAFF	-	TRBJ1-1	-	TRBV6-1
TGTGCCAGCAGCTCACTAGCGGGAGGCGGGGATACGCAGTATTTT	CASSSLAGGGDTQYF	TRBD2	TRBJ2-3	-	TRBV9
TGCGCCAGCAGAGAGGGGGTCTATAATTCACCCCTCCACTTT	CASREGVYNSPLHF	-	TRBJ1-6	many	TRBV5-1
TGTGCCAGCAGCTTGGTTGGTGGTTACACTGAAGCTTTCTTT	CASSLVGGYTEAFF	-	TRBJ1-1	-	TRBV5-6
TGTGCCAGCAGTTTTATGGGAGGGTCGGCCGGGGAGCTGTTTTTT	CASSFMGGSAGELFF	TRBD2	TRBJ2-2	-	TRBV2
TGTGCCAGCAGCGACAGGGGGCAAGGACAAGAGACCCAGTACTTC	CASSDRGQGQETQYF	TRBD1	TRBJ2-5	-	TRBV2
TGTGCCAGCAGCGTAGAGGGTAGGGGGGGTCAGCCCCAGCATTTT	CASSVEGRGGQPQHF	-	TRBJ1-5	-	TRBV9
TGTGCCAGCAGCCCCAGCTACGAGCAGTACTTC	CASSPSYEQYF	-	TRBJ2-7	once	TRBV7-8
TGTGCCAGCAGTGAATGGGGCCTCGGGACAGGGGGCGCGAGCCTGTTTTTT	CASSEWGLGTGGASLFF	TRBD1	TRBJ1-4	-	TRBV2
TGTGCCAGCAGCTTTCAGGGGCCAACTAATGAAAAACTGTTTTTT	CASSFQGPTNEKLFF	-	TRBJ1-4	-	TRBV7-9
TGTGCCAGCAGTCCAAGGACCGAGGCTTCCTACGAGCAGTACTTC	CASSPRTEASYEQYF	-	TRBJ2-7	-	TRBV27
TGCAGCGTTATAACGGACAGGCGAACCTACGAGCAGTACTTC	CSVITDRRTYEQYF	TRBD1	TRBJ2-7	-	TRBV29-1